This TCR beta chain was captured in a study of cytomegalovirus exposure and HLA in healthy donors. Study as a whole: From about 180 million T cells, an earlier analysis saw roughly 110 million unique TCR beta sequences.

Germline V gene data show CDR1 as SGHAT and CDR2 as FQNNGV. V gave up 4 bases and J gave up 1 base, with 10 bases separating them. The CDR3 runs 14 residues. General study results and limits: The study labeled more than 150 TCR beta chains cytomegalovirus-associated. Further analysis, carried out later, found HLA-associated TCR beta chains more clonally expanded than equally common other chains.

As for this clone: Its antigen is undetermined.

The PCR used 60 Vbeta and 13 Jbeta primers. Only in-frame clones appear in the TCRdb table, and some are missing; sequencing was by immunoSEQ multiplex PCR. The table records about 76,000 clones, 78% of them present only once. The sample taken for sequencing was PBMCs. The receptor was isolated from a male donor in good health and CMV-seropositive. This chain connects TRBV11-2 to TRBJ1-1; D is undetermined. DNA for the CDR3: TGTGCCAGCAGCTCAGTGACAAGGAACACTGAAGCTTTCTTT. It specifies CASSSVTRNTEAFF.